Below, 5 T cell receptor beta chains from the same sample are listed, as sequenced in a study of shared clonotypes between healthy human individuals. Naive CD8 cells, CD45RO-negative and positively selected for CCR7, excluded terminally differentiated effector memory CD45RA+ cells. Method: immunoSEQ multiplex PCR; TCRdb's copy keeps in-frame clones and lacks some. Here the sample spans about 2,100,000 clones, 85% to 95% being singletons. The material sequenced was naive CD8+ T cells from PBMCs. The receptors shown here come from a man between 18 and 29 years old in good health. Some clones in this sample may be carry-over from other donors' samples.

This chain connects TRBV6-5 to TRBJ1-6; D is ambiguous. Germline CDR1 is MNHEY and CDR2 is SVGAGI. The CDR3 is 15 residues long. V was cut by 1 base and J by 7 bases, with 11 bases left in between. This CDR3 is CASSYYGEANSPLHF. The CDR3 DNA follows: TGTGCCAGCAGTTACTATGGGGAAGCGAATTCACCCCTCCACTTT.

This chain links TRBV2 with TRBJ2-7, with TRBD2 identical over 9 bases. The CDR3 has 15 residues. V trimming: 8 bases; J trimming: 0 bases; junction bases outside the gene matches: 8. The V gene's germline CDR1 is SNHLY and CDR2 FYNNEI. This chain's CDR3 is CASAGLAGISYEQYF. In DNA form, the CDR3 reads TGTGCCAGCGCGGGCCTAGCGGGGATCTCCTACGAGCAGTACTTC.

The chain employs TRBV7-8 and TRBJ1-1; D gene unclear. This CDR3 is built from 14 residues. Germline CDR1 and CDR2: SGHVS and FQNEAQ. V was trimmed by 0 bases and J by 3 bases, leaving 8 bases between them. In nucleotides, the CDR3 is TGTGCCAGCAGCTTAGCGGAGGCCTACACTGAAGCTTTCTTT. Protein sequence: CASSLAEAYTEAFF. Looking up the rest from reference TRBV7-8 and TRBJ1-1 gives the full variable domain: GAGVSQSPRYKVAKRGQDVALRCDPISGHVSLFWYQQALGQGPEFLTYFQNEAQLDKSGLPSDRFFAERPEGSVSTLKIQRTQQEDSAVYLCASSLAEAYTEAFFGQGTRLTVV.

The chain carries TRBV7-9 and TRBJ1-2; the match to TRBD1 covers 7 bases. The CDR3 is 14 amino acids. Trimming took 5 bases from V and 2 from J; bases not matched to a gene: 5. Germline V gives CDR1 SEHNR, CDR2 FQNEAQ (reference sequence). As DNA, the CDR3 is TGTGCCAGCAGCAACCGGGACAGAAACTATGGCTACACCTTC. It yields the protein CASSNRDRNYGYTF.

CDR3 region: CASSPRKGGRQYGYTF. The CDR3 DNA follows: TGTGCCAGCAGCCCCCGAAAGGGCGGTCGGCAATATGGCTACACCTTC. This chain joins TRBV28 and TRBJ1-2, with no clear D. Germline lookup yields CDR1 MDHEN and CDR2 SYDVKM. The CDR3 covers 16 residues. Trimming cost V 6 bases and J 5 bases, with 22 bases left between them.